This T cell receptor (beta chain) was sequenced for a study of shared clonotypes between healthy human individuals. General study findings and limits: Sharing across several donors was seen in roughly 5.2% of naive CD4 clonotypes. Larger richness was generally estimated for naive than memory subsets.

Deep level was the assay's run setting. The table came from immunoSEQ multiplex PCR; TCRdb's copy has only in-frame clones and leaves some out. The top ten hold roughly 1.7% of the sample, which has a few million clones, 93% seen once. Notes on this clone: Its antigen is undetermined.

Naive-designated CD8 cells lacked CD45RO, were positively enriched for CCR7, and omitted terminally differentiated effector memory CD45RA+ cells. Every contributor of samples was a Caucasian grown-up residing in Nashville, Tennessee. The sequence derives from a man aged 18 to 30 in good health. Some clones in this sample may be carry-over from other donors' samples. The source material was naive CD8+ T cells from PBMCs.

The CDR3 loop is CASSQSGQGRDQPQHF. Here the CDR3 DNA reads TGCGCCAGCAGTCAATCTGGACAGGGGCGGGATCAGCCCCAGCATTTT. This rearrangement joins TRBV23-1 to TRBJ1-5, with TRBD1 identical over 9 bases. TRBV23-1 is an ORF, with its function uncertain. The CDR3 is made up of 16 amino acids. With 0 bases clipped from V and 5 bases from J, the junction kept 5 bases outside the gene matches.